Each of the 26 T cell receptor beta chains below was sequenced from the same sample in a study of T cell responses to AZD1222 COVID-19 vaccine. Using immunoSEQ multiplex PCR, the repertoire was profiled, and TCRdb retains in-frame clones only, with some absent. This table holds about 110,000 clones, around 92% found once. The sample consisted of peripheral blood, taken 28 days after the second AZD1222 dose. Source of these receptors: an adult who received the AZD1222 COVID-19 vaccine.

The chain couples TRBV30 to TRBJ1-1; D is unclear. The length of the CDR3 is 11 residues. Germline V lookup: CDR1 GTSNPN, CDR2 SVGIG (reference sequence). V shed 8 bases and J shed 4 bases, with 11 bases lying between them. This CDR3 reads CARWDFTEAFF. For the CDR3, the DNA is TGTGCCCGCTGGGATTTCACTGAAGCTTTCTTT.

The rearrangement links TRBV4-2 to TRBJ1-1; TRBD1 matches at 8 bases. The CDR3 has 18 amino acids. V lost 0 bases to trimming and J lost 0 bases; unmatched junction nucleotides: 9. The germline CDR1 and CDR2 sequences are LGHNA and YNFKEQ. The CDR3 DNA sequence: TGTGCCAGCAGCCAAGACCCGACAGGGGCCGTCATGAACACTGAAGCTTTCTTT. It yields the protein CASSQDPTGAVMNTEAFF.

This chain links TRBV7-8 with TRBJ2-5; 11 nucleotides align to TRBD2. Germline V gives CDR1 SGHVS, CDR2 FQNEAQ. With V trimmed by 3 bases and J by 4 bases, 7 bases remained unmatched. There are 16 residues in the CDR3. CDR3 DNA: TGTGCCAGCAGCTTGAGTCCTCTAGCGGGGGGAGAGACCCAGTACTTC. Its translation is CASSLSPLAGGETQYF.

This rearrangement joins TRBV7-9 to TRBJ1-5; D is unclear. In germline, CDR1 is SEHNR, CDR2 FQNEAQ (reference sequence). This CDR3 is 17 amino acids long. V gave up 6 bases and J gave up 0 bases, with 18 bases separating them. The CDR3 DNA reads as TGTGCCAGCAGATACCCAAGGAGGGATTGTAGCAATCAGCCCCAGCATTTT. Protein product: CASRYPRRDCSNQPQHF.

The rearrangement links TRBV11-2 to TRBJ2-7; 10 bases agree with TRBD2. CDR3 size: 17 residues. With 4 bases clipped from V and 9 bases from J, the junction kept 18 bases outside the gene matches. Per germline, CDR1 SGHAT and CDR2 FQNNGV. The chain's CDR3 is CASSSDRRTSGSKAQYF. In DNA form, the CDR3 reads TGTGCCAGCAGCTCAGACCGGCGGACTAGCGGTTCGAAAGCGCAGTACTTC.

The chain links TRBV3-1 (or the pseudogene TRBV3-2) to TRBJ1-1; the D is unclear. The CDR3 length is 12 residues. The V and J ends lost 1 base and 11 bases respectively, with 11 bases between them. Germline V CDR1 and CDR2: LGHDT, YNNKEL (reference sequence). The CDR3 reads CASSQGLLGAFF. In nucleotides, the CDR3 is TGTGCCAGCAGCCAAGGGCTCCTGGGGGCTTTCTTT.

The chain recombines TRBV3-1 (or the pseudogene TRBV3-2) with TRBJ1-3, with D unclear. This CDR3 region has 12 residues. Germline V lookup: CDR1 LGHDT, CDR2 YNNKEL (reference sequence). V shed 1 base and J shed 4 bases, with 2 bases lying between them. The CDR3: CASSQAGNTIYF. DNA of the CDR3: TGTGCCAGCAGCCAAGCCGGAAACACCATATATTTT.

This sequence joins TRBV19 and TRBJ1-1, with no clear D. Deletions cut 1 base from V and 5 bases from J, with 17 bases between. This CDR3 is 16 amino acids long. CDR1 and CDR2 from the germline V gene are LNHDA and SQIVND (reference sequence). The CDR3 is CASSIAHGLTETEAFF. The CDR3 bases are TGTGCCAGTAGTATAGCGCACGGACTCACTGAAACTGAAGCTTTCTTT.

This rearrangement joins TRBV10-3 to TRBJ2-2; D possibly corresponds to TRBD2 (6 bases). Germline V gene data show CDR1 as ENHRY and CDR2 as SYGVKD. The length of the CDR3 is 16 residues. V lost 6 bases and J 4 bases, leaving 18 bases between the germline ends. CDR3 bases: TGTGCCATCAGGGGACTTGGGGTGGGAGGCACCGGGGAGCTGTTTTTT. It codes for CAIRGLGVGGTGELFF.

On this clone itself: A read error may produce the germline difference seen at one junction end. The V call is TRBV6-5, the J call TRBJ1-4; 8 positions agree with TRBD1. Germline V gene sequence: CDR1 MNHEY, CDR2 SVGAGI. The CDR3 contains 13 residues. Here the CDR3 reads CASKPGQAYHDLF. The CDR3 region has the DNA TGTGCCAGCAAACCGGGACAGGCATACCACGATCTTTTT.

The V and J genes are TRBV30 and TRBJ2-1, with TRBD2 matching over 7 bases. The CDR3 loop spans 14 amino acids. Trimming at V came to 5 bases and at J to 9 bases, leaving 13 bases not matched to a gene. Germline lookup yields CDR1 GTSNPN and CDR2 SVGIG (reference sequence). The CDR3 sequence: CAWGGDLGRGEQFF. The CDR3 coding sequence is TGTGCCTGGGGGGGGGACCTCGGGAGAGGTGAGCAGTTCTTC.

CDR3 nucleotides: TGTGCCTGGAGTGTAACAGGCTCCTATGGCTACACCTTC. It is translated as CAWSVTGSYGYTF. The chain is built from TRBV30 and TRBJ1-2; D might be TRBD1 (5 bases). V lost 0 bases and J 4 bases, leaving 9 bases between the germline ends. The CDR3 is 13 amino acids. Germline V gene lookup returns CDR1 GTSNPN and CDR2 SVGIG (reference sequence).

CDR3 in DNA: TGCGCCAGCAGCCAAGCAGTAATAGCGGGGACGGCATACGAGCAGTACTTC. Translation: CASSQAVIAGTAYEQYF. The rearrangement uses TRBV4-1 and TRBJ2-7; 8 bases fit TRBD2. The CDR3 totals 17 residues. Per germline, CDR1 MGHRA and CDR2 YSYEKL. The V gene end was trimmed by 1 base and the J gene end by 4 bases; junction bases not matched to a gene: 12.

This rearrangement joins TRBV2 to TRBJ1-6, with D unclear. The CDR3 spans 13 residues. Germline lookup yields CDR1 SNHLY and CDR2 FYNNEI. Trimming shortened V by 3 bases and J by 7 bases, and 7 bases separated the two germline ends. The CDR3 is CASSEVRNSPLHF. The CDR3, as DNA: TGTGCCAGCAGTGAGGTTAGGAATTCACCCCTCCACTTT.

This sequence joins TRBV25-1 and TRBJ1-2; D may be TRBD1 (6 bases). Between the trimmed V and J ends, which lost 7 bases and 8 bases, there was a span of 17 bases. Germline V gene sequence: CDR1 MGHDK, CDR2 SYGVNS. CDR3 length: 13 amino acids. For the CDR3, the DNA is TGTGCCAGCACACCGAGAGGGGGGCGCGGCTACACCTTC. This codes for CASTPRGGRGYTF.

The V gene is TRBV20-1, the J gene TRBJ1-2; D unresolved. Between the trimmed V and J ends, which lost 4 bases and 4 bases, there was a span of 7 bases. The CDR3 covers 11 residues. Germline values: CDR1 DFQATT, CDR2 SNEGSKA (reference sequence). The CDR3 region is CSAKQIYGYTF. The CDR3 coding sequence is TGCAGTGCTAAACAGATCTATGGCTACACCTTC.

The chain has TRBV4-1 and TRBJ2-7; either TRBD1 or TRBD2 may supply D (6 bases each). The CDR3 length is 13 residues. V was cut by 0 bases and J by 11 bases, with 14 bases left in between. Per germline, CDR1 MGHRA and CDR2 YSYEKL. Written as DNA, the CDR3 is TGCGCCAGCAGCCAAGACCAGGGGAGGCTTAAGTACTTC. It yields the protein CASSQDQGRLKYF.

J is TRBJ1-4 and V is TRBV2, with no clear D. Trimming left V 6 bases short and J 4 bases short, with 6 bases between. The germline CDR1 and CDR2 sequences are SNHLY and FYNNEI. The length of the CDR3 is 12 residues. CDR3 DNA sequence: TGTGCCAGCAGGTTGGGTAATGAAAAACTGTTTTTT. It codes for CASRLGNEKLFF.

J is TRBJ1-1 and V is TRBV5-1, with a weak D call TRBD1 (5 bases). Trimming stripped 3 bases from V and 10 bases from J, with 13 bases between. Per the germline V gene, CDR1 is SGHRS and CDR2 is YFSETQ. This CDR3 has 12 residues. CDR3 in DNA: TGCGCCAGCAGCTCCGGGGGGTTGGGAGCTTTCTTT. It encodes CASSSGGLGAFF.

The chain links TRBV7-6 to TRBJ1-1; weak D call: TRBD1 (6 bases). V shed 5 bases and J shed 0 bases, with 13 bases lying between them. Germline V gene lookup returns CDR1 SGHVS and CDR2 FNYEAQ. This CDR3 comprises 15 residues. The CDR3 spells CASSIQDSLNTEAFF. As DNA, the CDR3 is TGTGCCAGCAGCATCCAGGACAGTTTGAACACTGAAGCTTTCTTT.

The genes are TRBV7-9 and TRBJ1-2; D perhaps matches TRBD1 (5 bases). Trimming removed 0 bases from V and 7 bases from J, with 12 bases in between. The CDR3 is made up of 14 amino acids. Germline V gives CDR1 SEHNR, CDR2 FQNEAQ (reference sequence). The CDR3 here is CASSLAAGSVGYTF. CDR3 coding DNA: TGTGCCAGCAGCTTAGCGGCAGGGTCGGTTGGCTACACCTTC.

The J gene is TRBJ1-4, the V gene TRBV9; D is uncertain. CDR1 is SGDLS, CDR2 YYNGEE, per germline. V lost 4 bases, J lost 5 bases, and 15 bases lay in between. The length of the CDR3 is 15 residues. The CDR3 is CASSPYSSPNEKLFF. The CDR3 DNA reads TGTGCCAGCAGCCCCTATAGCAGCCCAAATGAAAAACTGTTTTTT.

The V and J genes are TRBV3-1 (or the pseudogene TRBV3-2) and TRBJ2-2; no clear D. This CDR3 has 14 residues. Trimming took 0 bases from V and 8 from J, leaving 10 bases between them. Germline V gene sequence: CDR1 LGHDT, CDR2 YNNKEL (reference sequence). CDR3 loop: CASSQESVGGELFF. The CDR3 nucleotides are TGTGCCAGCAGCCAAGAGAGTGTCGGTGGGGAGCTGTTTTTT.

This clone was observed once. The CDR3, as DNA: TGTGCCAGTAGTCGGACGACGGGGGATGAGCAGTTCTTC. Its protein product is CASSRTTGDEQFF. The genes are TRBV19 and TRBJ2-1; D is perhaps TRBD2 (6 bases). The V and J ends lost 5 bases and 8 bases respectively, with 13 bases between them. The length of the CDR3 is 13 residues. The germline gives CDR1 LNHDA, CDR2 SQIVND (reference sequence).

The chain uses TRBV3-1 (or the pseudogene TRBV3-2) and TRBJ1-2; D gene uncertain. Germline V gene sequence: CDR1 LGHDT, CDR2 YNNKEL (reference sequence). The CDR3 length is 15 residues. The ends were cut back, 0 bases at V and 3 bases at J, with 11 bases in the middle. The CDR3 DNA is TGTGCCAGCAGCCAAGAAGGTGCAAGACACTATGGCTACACCTTC. Translating it yields CASSQEGARHYGYTF.

The V and J genes are TRBV18 and TRBJ2-7, with D perhaps assigned TRBD1 or TRBD2 (6 bases each). V was shortened by 1 base and J by 7 bases, with 17 bases between the two germline ends. CDR3 length: 15 residues. Germline V gene lookup returns CDR1 KGHSH and CDR2 LQKENI. The CDR3, as DNA: TGTGCCAGCTCACCACAACGGGGGCCCCCCTTGGAGCAGTACTTC. Amino acids: CASSPQRGPPLEQYF.